A selection of T cell receptor beta chains follows, all from one sample in a study of blood T cell repertoires in COVID-19. Repertoires were generated with immunoSEQ multiplex PCR, while TCRdb's copy carries only in-frame clones and drops some. The sample has 150,000 to 180,000 clones, approximately 80% seen once. The specimen was peripheral blood. These receptors originate from a man aged 55-75 years with acute or convalescent COVID-19. Each CDR3 is given with its conserved first and last residue. A D gene is named only where the DNA matches it firmly. The size of a clone is reported for some rows only, either as once, few or many, or as a class for expanded clones.

j_call d_call clone_size cdr3_length v_call cdr3_nt cdr3_aa
TRBJ1-2 NA NA 14 TRBV28 TGTGCCAGCAGTCCCGGGGGAGGATACTATGGCTACACCTTC CASSPGGGYYGYTF
TRBJ2-7 NA NA 15 TRBV10-3 TGTGCCATCGGGGCACAGTTCGGGACGGGGGACGAGCAGTACTTC CAIGAQFGTGDEQYF
TRBJ1-6 TRBD1 NA 14 TRBV7-2 TGTGCCAGCAGCTGGACAGGGACAAATTCACCCCTCCACTTT CASSWTGTNSPLHF
TRBJ2-1 TRBD2 few 17 TRBV5-1 TGCGCCAGCAGCTTGGCCTTCCCTAGCGGGAGCTACAATGAGCAGTTCTTC CASSLAFPSGSYNEQFF
TRBJ1-6 NA NA 13 TRBV6-5 TGTGCCAGCAGTTACGGCGGGGGGCGACCCCTCCACTTT CASSYGGGRPLHF
TRBJ2-7 NA NA 13 TRBV27 TGTGCCAGCAGTTTATATAGTGCGTCCGAGCAGTACTTC CASSLYSASEQYF
TRBJ2-6 TRBD1 few 15 TRBV6-5 TGTGCCAGCAGACAGGGGAGCTCTGGGGCCAACGTCCTGACTTTC CASRQGSSGANVLTF
TRBJ1-3 TRBD1 NA 14 TRBV18 TGTGCCAGCTCGACGACAGGGATAGGAAACACCATATATTTT CASSTTGIGNTIYF
TRBJ1-4 NA NA 15 TRBV7-2 TGTGCCAGCAGCTCCAGACAGGCTATCAATGAAAAACTGTTTTTT CASSSRQAINEKLFF
TRBJ1-2 NA NA 13 TRBV2 TGTGCCAGCAGGCGGGGGACGACACATGGCTACACCTTC CASRRGTTHGYTF
TRBJ2-5 TRBD2 once 16 TRBV7-2 TGTGCCAGCAGCCGTGGACTAGCGGGGGGTCAAGAGACCCAGTACTTC CASSRGLAGGQETQYF
TRBJ2-7 TRBD1 NA 14 TRBV7-2 TGTGCCAGCAGCCCGCGGACAGGGGGCTACGAGCAGTACTTC CASSPRTGGYEQYF
TRBJ2-7 TRBD1 NA 14 TRBV7-9 TGTGCCAGCAGCTCGGGACAGGGAGCCTACGAGCAGTACTTC CASSSGQGAYEQYF
TRBJ2-7 TRBD1 NA 15 TRBV7-9 TGTGCCAGCAGTCGGGACAGGGCGGCCTCCTACGAGCAGTACTTC CASSRDRAASYEQYF
TRBJ1-2 TRBD1 NA 16 TRBV6-6 TGTGCCAGCAGTTACACCGGGACAGATGCTGACCATGGCTACACCTTC CASSYTGTDADHGYTF
TRBJ2-7 NA few 16 TRBV14 TGTGCCAGCAGCCAAGAAGGGGTGCAACTCTCCTACGAGCAGTACTTC CASSQEGVQLSYEQYF
TRBJ1-1 NA NA 14 TRBV5-4 TGTGCCAGCAGTCTTTCTAGGGGAGGCACTGAAGCTTTCTTT CASSLSRGGTEAFF
TRBJ2-7 NA NA 15 TRBV18 TGTGCCAGCTCGGTAACCCCAGGGTCATTCTACGAGCAGTACTTC CASSVTPGSFYEQYF
TRBJ2-3 NA NA 15 TRBV7-2 TGTGCCAGCAGCGGGGGCTGGGGTTCCACAGATACGCAGTATTTT CASSGGWGSTDTQYF
TRBJ2-1 NA once 18 TRBV11-2 TGTGCCAGCAGCCCCTCCATCATGGGGGCTTCCTCCTACAATGAGCAGTTCTTC CASSPSIMGASSYNEQFF
TRBJ1-6 TRBD1 NA 15 TRBV28 TGTGCCAGCAGATCTGGGACAGCTTATAATTCACCCCTCCACTTT CASRSGTAYNSPLHF
TRBJ2-5 TRBD2 many 16 TRBV7-3 TGTGCCAGCAGCCCCATTGGGCGGGGGGCAGGGGAGACCCAGTACTTC CASSPIGRGAGETQYF
TRBJ2-5 NA NA 13 TRBV29-1 TGCAGCGTTGAAGGGACACCACAAGAGACCCAGTACTTC CSVEGTPQETQYF
TRBJ1-5 TRBD1 few 12 TRBV28 TGTGCCAGCATCACAGGGGGACAGCCCCAGCATTTT CASITGGQPQHF